The T cell receptor beta chain described here comes from a study of human CD8 memory T cell subsets. Preparation of the TCR beta libraries relied on UMI-labeled 5' RACE. TCRdb reprocessed the 5' RACE reads and stores each CDR3 protein as one record, lacking DNA. This listing includes some 6,100 distinct CDR3 sequences. TPEX cells were CCR7+ PD-1+ TIGIT+ early memory CD8+ T cells with exhausted-like traits. By frequency, this clonotype registers medium-sized. This TCR derives from a human donor in good health. The sample was CD8+ T cells from PBMCs.

CDR3: CSVADSYGYTF. This rearrangement joins TRBV29-1 to TRBJ1-2; TCRdb designates TRBD1, a call that cannot be tested without DNA. This CDR3 comprises 11 residues. The V gene's germline CDR1 is SQVTM and CDR2 ANQGSEA.